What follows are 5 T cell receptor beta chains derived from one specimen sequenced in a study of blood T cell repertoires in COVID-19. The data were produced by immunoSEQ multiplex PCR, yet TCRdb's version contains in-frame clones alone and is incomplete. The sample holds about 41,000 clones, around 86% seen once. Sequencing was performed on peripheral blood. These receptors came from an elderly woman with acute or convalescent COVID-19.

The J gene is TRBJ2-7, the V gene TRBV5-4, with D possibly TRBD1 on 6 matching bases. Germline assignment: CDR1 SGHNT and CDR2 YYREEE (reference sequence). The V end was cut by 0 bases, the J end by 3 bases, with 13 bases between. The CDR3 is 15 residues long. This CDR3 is CASSLGRTDIYEQYF. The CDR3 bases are TGTGCCAGCAGCTTGGGGCGGACAGACATCTACGAGCAGTACTTC.

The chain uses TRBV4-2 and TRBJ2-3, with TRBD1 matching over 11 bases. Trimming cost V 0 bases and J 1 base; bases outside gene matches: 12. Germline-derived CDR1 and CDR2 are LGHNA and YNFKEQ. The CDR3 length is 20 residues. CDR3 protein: CASSQDRTGGANYRTDTQYF. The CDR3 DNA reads TGTGCCAGCAGCCAAGATAGGACAGGGGGCGCGAATTACCGCACAGATACGCAGTATTTT.

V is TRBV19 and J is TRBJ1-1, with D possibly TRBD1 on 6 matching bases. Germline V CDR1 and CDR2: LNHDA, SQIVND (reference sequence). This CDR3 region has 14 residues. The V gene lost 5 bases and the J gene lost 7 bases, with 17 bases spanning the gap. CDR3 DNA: TGTGCCAGTAGTGCCTACAGGGAAGGAGGTGAAGCTTTCTTT. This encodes CASSAYREGGEAFF.

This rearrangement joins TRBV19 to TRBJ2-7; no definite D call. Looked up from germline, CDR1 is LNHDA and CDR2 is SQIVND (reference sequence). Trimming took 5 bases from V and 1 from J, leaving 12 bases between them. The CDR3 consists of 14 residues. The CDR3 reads CASSEQFSSYEQYF. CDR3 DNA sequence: TGTGCCAGTAGTGAACAGTTTTCTTCCTACGAGCAGTACTTC.

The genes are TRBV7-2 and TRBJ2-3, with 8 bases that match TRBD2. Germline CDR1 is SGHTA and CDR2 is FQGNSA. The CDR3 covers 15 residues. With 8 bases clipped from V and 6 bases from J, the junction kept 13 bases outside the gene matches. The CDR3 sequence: CASEVRGASGDTQYF. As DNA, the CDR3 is TGTGCCAGCGAGGTGCGGGGGGCGAGCGGGGATACGCAGTATTTT. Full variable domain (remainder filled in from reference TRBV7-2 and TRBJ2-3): GAGVSQSPSNKVTEKGKDVELRCDPISGHTALYWYRQSLGQGLEFLIYFQGNSAPDKSGLPSDRFSAERTGGSVSTLTIQRTQQEDSAVYLCASEVRGASGDTQYFGPGTRLTVL.